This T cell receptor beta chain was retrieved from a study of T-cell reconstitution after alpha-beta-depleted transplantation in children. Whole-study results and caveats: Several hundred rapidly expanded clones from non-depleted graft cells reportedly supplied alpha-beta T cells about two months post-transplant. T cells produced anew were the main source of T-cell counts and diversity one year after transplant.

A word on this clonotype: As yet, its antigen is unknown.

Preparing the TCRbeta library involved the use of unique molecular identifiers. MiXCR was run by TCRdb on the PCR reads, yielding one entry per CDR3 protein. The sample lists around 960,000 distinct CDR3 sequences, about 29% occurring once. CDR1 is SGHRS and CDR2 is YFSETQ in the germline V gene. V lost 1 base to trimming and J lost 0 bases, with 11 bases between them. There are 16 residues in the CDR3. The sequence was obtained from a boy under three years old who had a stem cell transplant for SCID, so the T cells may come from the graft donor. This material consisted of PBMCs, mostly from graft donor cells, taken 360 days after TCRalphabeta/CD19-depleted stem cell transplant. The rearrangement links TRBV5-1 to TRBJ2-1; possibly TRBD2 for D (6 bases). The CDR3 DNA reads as TGCGCCAGCAGCTTGATGCCGGGACTCTCCTACAATGAGCAGTTCTTC. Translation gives CASSLMPGLSYNEQFF.